These 14 T cell receptor beta chains were all obtained from the same sample, sequenced in a study of blood T cell repertoires in COVID-19. The assay was immunoSEQ multiplex PCR, and TCRdb's table has in-frame clones only and misses some. Of 350,000 to 450,000 clones detected, roughly nine tenths appear once; the ten largest clones hold around 1.1%. Sequenced material: PBMCs or T cells enriched from blood (not recorded which). All receptors derive from a young man who had recovered from COVID-19.

This chain uses TRBV25-1 with TRBJ1-1; 8 positions agree with TRBD1. CDR3 length equals 14 residues. V lost 4 bases, J lost 3 bases, and 4 bases stayed unmatched. Germline lookup yields CDR1 MGHDK and CDR2 SYGVNS. The CDR3 loop reads CASSGTGWDTEAFF. The CDR3 nucleotides are TGTGCCAGCAGTGGGACAGGGTGGGACACTGAAGCTTTCTTT. Filled out from reference TRBV25-1 and TRBJ1-1, the complete variable domain reads EADIYQTPRYLVIGTGKKITLECSQTMGHDKMYWYQQDPGMELHLIHYSYGVNSTEKGDLSSESTVSRIRTEHFPLTLESARPSHTSQYLCASSGTGWDTEAFFGQGTRLTVV.

This chain joins TRBV29-1 and TRBJ1-3; no reliable D call. CDR1 is SQVTM and CDR2 is ANQGSEA in the germline V gene. The CDR3 is 14 amino acids. V dropped 6 bases and J dropped 0 bases, with 12 bases sitting between them. The CDR3 loop is CSVGGTASGNTIYF. The CDR3 coding sequence is TGCAGCGTCGGAGGTACAGCCTCTGGAAACACCATATATTTT.

The chain has TRBV7-9 and TRBJ1-4; possible D gene TRBD1, 5 bases. Germline CDR1 and CDR2: SEHNR and FQNEAQ (reference sequence). V was clipped by 2 bases and J by 2 bases, with 9 bases between them. CDR3 size: 15 residues. DNA of the CDR3: TGTGCCAGCAGCTTACAGGGATCGACTAATGAAAAACTGTTTTTT. Encoded protein: CASSLQGSTNEKLFF.

The chain is built from TRBV19 and TRBJ2-5; 11 nucleotides align to TRBD1. V trimming: 4 bases; J trimming: 5 bases; junction bases outside the gene matches: 9. Germline CDR1 and CDR2: LNHDA and SQIVND (reference sequence). The CDR3 loop spans 16 amino acids. The CDR3 DNA reads as TGTGCCAGTAGTAAGGGGGGGACAGGGGGTACGGAGACCCAGTACTTC. Translation gives CASSKGGTGGTETQYF.

The chain links TRBV11-3 to TRBJ2-2; perhaps TRBD2 as D (5 bases). This CDR3 spans 16 amino acids. Germline lookup yields CDR1 SGHNT and CDR2 YENEEA. Deletions cut 5 bases from V and 4 bases from J, with 17 bases between. The CDR3 loop reads CASSRGISASTGELFF. CDR3 bases: TGTGCCAGCAGCCGAGGGATTAGCGCCAGCACCGGGGAGCTGTTTTTT.

This clone was detected many times. V usage is TRBV14 and J usage is TRBJ2-5; TRBD2 aligns across 11 bases. The CDR3 spans 16 residues. The germline V gene encodes CDR1 SGHDN and CDR2 FVKESK. Trimming cost V 4 bases and J 2 bases; bases outside gene matches: 6. Here the CDR3 reads CASSRTSGSGQETQYF. CDR3 nucleotides: TGTGCCAGCAGCCGGACTAGCGGGTCCGGGCAAGAGACCCAGTACTTC. Supplemented by reference TRBV14 and TRBJ2-5, the full variable domain reads EAGVTQFPSHSVIEKGQTVTLRCDPISGHDNLYWYRRVMGKEIKFLLHFVKESKQDESGMPNNRFLAERTGGTYSTLKVQPAELEDSGVYFCASSRTSGSGQETQYFGPGTRLLVL.

The rearrangement uses TRBV11-1 and TRBJ1-5, with D unresolved. This CDR3 has 13 amino acids. The germline CDR1 and CDR2 sequences are SGHAT and FQDESV (reference sequence). V was cut by 8 bases and J by 5 bases, with 13 bases left in between. DNA for the CDR3: TGTGCCAGCCAGTTGGGAGTCGATCAGCCCCAGCATTTT. Translating gives CASQLGVDQPQHF. Supplemented by reference TRBV11-1 and TRBJ1-5, the full variable domain reads EAEVAQSPRYKITEKSQAVAFWCDPISGHATLYWYRQILGQGPELLVQFQDESVVDDSQLPKDRFSAERLKGVDSTLKIQPAELGDSAMYLCASQLGVDQPQHFGDGTRLSIL.

This chain links TRBV9 with TRBJ2-7, with TRBD2 matching over 9 bases. CDR1 SGDLS and CDR2 YYNGEE come from the germline V gene. CDR3 length: 14 amino acids. The junction had 2 bases not matched to a gene; V was cut back by 1 base and J by 3 bases. CDR3 protein: CASSVSSGSYEQYF. CDR3 nucleotide sequence: TGTGCCAGCAGCGTAAGTAGCGGGAGCTACGAGCAGTACTTC.

This sequence joins TRBV5-1 and TRBJ1-1; TRBD1 matches at 8 bases. The V segment lost 4 bases and the J segment 4 bases; nucleotides outside the gene matches: 9. CDR1 and CDR2 from the germline V gene are SGHRS and YFSETQ. This CDR3 is built from 15 residues. The CDR3 sequence: CASSPMGQAVTEAFF. CDR3 bases: TGCGCCAGCAGCCCCATGGGACAGGCCGTCACTGAAGCTTTCTTT.

This chain links TRBV5-4 with TRBJ2-1; 9 nucleotides line up with TRBD2. V trimming: 0 bases; J trimming: 9 bases; junction bases outside the gene matches: 4. Germline assignment: CDR1 SGHNT and CDR2 YYREEE (reference sequence). The length of the CDR3 is 14 residues. The CDR3 sequence is CASSLEIAGAEQFF. The CDR3 nucleotides read TGTGCCAGCAGCTTGGAAATAGCGGGAGCTGAGCAGTTCTTC.

This chain links TRBV11-2 with TRBJ2-7; the match to TRBD2 covers 9 bases. Per germline, CDR1 SGHAT and CDR2 FQNNGV. V gave up 5 bases and J gave up 0 bases; unmatched junction bases: 8. This CDR3 is built from 16 residues. The chain's CDR3 is CASSRAGGLNSYEQYF. CDR3 sequence (DNA): TGTGCCAGCAGCCGCGCGGGAGGGCTTAACTCCTACGAGCAGTACTTC.

The chain joins TRBV27 to TRBJ2-2, with D possibly being TRBD2 (6 bases). Germline CDR1 reads MNHEY; CDR2 reads SMNVEV (reference sequence). Trimming shortened V by 6 bases and J by 6 bases, and 14 bases separated the two germline ends. This CDR3 is 14 amino acids long. The CDR3 region has the DNA TGTGCCAGCAGACCTGGGGGGAATGCCGGGGAGCTGTTTTTT. Residues: CASRPGGNAGELFF.

The CDR3: CASSQGSRAGGPEYF. The CDR3 nucleotides are TGTGCCAGCAGCCAAGGGTCGAGAGCGGGAGGGCCGGAGTACTTC. V usage is TRBV3-1 (or the pseudogene TRBV3-2) and J usage is TRBJ2-7, with TRBD2 matching over 10 bases. With V trimmed by 1 base and J by 11 bases, 11 bases remained unmatched. The germline V gene encodes CDR1 LGHDT and CDR2 YNNKEL (reference sequence). The CDR3 is 15 amino acids.

This clone was counted once. The gene calls are TRBV5-1 and TRBJ2-7; tentative D call: TRBD2 (5 bases). This CDR3 is 15 amino acids long. CDR1 is SGHRS, CDR2 YFSETQ, per germline. The germline V and J ends were trimmed by 2 bases and 4 bases, with 16 bases remaining between them. CDR3 DNA sequence: TGCGCCAGCAGCTTACCGGATAGCACGGGATACGAGCAGTACTTC. Protein: CASSLPDSTGYEQYF.